One and the same sample provided the 17 T cell receptor beta chains below, sequenced in a study of CD8 T cells in Susac syndrome (dated by TCRdb to the late 2010s). Libraries were made using the immunoSEQ multiplex PCR assay. RNA was extracted using the RNeasy kit, and about 0.45 to 1 ug of the RNA was reverse transcribed with random hexamers. TCRdb reprocessing: public reads trimmed at Q25 with fastp, clones called with MiXCR, in-frame beta chains kept. Every entry covers one CDR3 protein and lists the most common genes and DNA from its rows. The sample table lists 250,000 to 300,000 distinct CDR3 sequences, roughly 85% of them with a count of one. The ten most abundant clones make up around 0.21% of the sample. What was sequenced was CD8+ T cells from PBMCs. These receptors were obtained from a human donor with multiple sclerosis.

V gene TRBV28 combines with J gene TRBJ1-4; D is uncertain. The CDR3 is made up of 17 amino acids. Trimming shortened V by 7 bases and J by 0 bases, and 18 bases separated the two germline ends. The germline gives CDR1 MDHEN, CDR2 SYDVKM. The CDR3 here is CASTDIKRRATNEKLFF. CDR3 in DNA: TGTGCCAGCACCGATATAAAGAGACGGGCAACTAATGAAAAACTGTTTTTT.

The V call is TRBV9, the J call TRBJ2-5; possible D gene TRBD1, 5 bases. The germline V and J ends were trimmed by 0 bases and 1 base, with 16 bases remaining between them. Germline V gene data show CDR1 as SGDLS and CDR2 as YYNGEE. This CDR3 contains 17 residues. As DNA, the CDR3 is TGTGCCAGCAGCGTAGGTTTTGGGGTGGGGCCCCAAGAGACCCAGTACTTC. Translating it yields CASSVGFGVGPQETQYF.

J is TRBJ2-1 and V is TRBV19, with D tentatively TRBD2 (5 bases). There are 15 residues in the CDR3. Trimming removed 6 bases at V and 5 bases at J, with 17 bases between. CDR1 is LNHDA, CDR2 SQIVND, per germline (reference sequence). CDR3 amino acids: CASSILTGSDNEQFF. In DNA form, the CDR3 reads TGTGCCAGTAGCATCCTTACGGGGTCGGACAATGAGCAGTTCTTC.

The rearrangement links TRBV4-2 to TRBJ1-1; unclear D gene. Germline V gene data show CDR1 as LGHNA and CDR2 as YNFKEQ. Trimming removed 6 bases at V and 1 base at J, with 9 bases between. This CDR3 is built from 13 residues. The CDR3 region has the DNA TGTGCCAGCAGACCGATAGGGAACACTGAAGCTTTCTTT. Translated, it gives CASRPIGNTEAFF.

V is TRBV9 and J is TRBJ2-4; D is uncertain. From germline, CDR1 is SGDLS and CDR2 YYNGEE. V was clipped by 0 bases and J by 4 bases, with 11 bases between them. CDR3 size: 15 residues. The CDR3 DNA sequence: TGTGCCAGCAGCGTAGGGGGTTCTCAAAAAAACATTCAGTACTTC. Amino acids: CASSVGGSQKNIQYF.

The rearrangement joins TRBV13 to TRBJ2-2; tentatively, D is TRBD1 (6 bases). The germline V gene encodes CDR1 PRHDT and CDR2 FYEKMQ (reference sequence). The CDR3 consists of 14 residues. Trimming cost V 5 bases and J 6 bases, with 13 bases left between them. The CDR3 is CASSLSTGSGELFF. Written as DNA, the CDR3 is TGTGCCAGCAGCCTATCGACAGGATCCGGGGAGCTGTTTTTT.

J is TRBJ1-4 and V is TRBV25-1; TRBD1 matches 7 bases. The CDR3 consists of 16 residues. The germline V gene encodes CDR1 MGHDK and CDR2 SYGVNS. The V gene end was trimmed by 3 bases and the J gene end by 8 bases; junction bases not matched to a gene: 12. As DNA, the CDR3 is TGTGCCAGCAGTGAGGCCCGAGACAGGGTCGACGAAAAACTGTTTTTT. The encoded protein is CASSEARDRVDEKLFF. Complete variable domain (other parts from reference TRBV25-1 and TRBJ1-4): EADIYQTPRYLVIGTGKKITLECSQTMGHDKMYWYQQDPGMELHLIHYSYGVNSTEKGDLSSESTVSRIRTEHFPLTLESARPSHTSQYLCASSEARDRVDEKLFFGSGTQLSVL.

The rearrangement joins TRBV18 to TRBJ1-3, with D unclear. CDR1 is KGHSH and CDR2 is LQKENI in the germline V gene. The CDR3 length is 13 residues. Trimming took off 6 bases at V and 0 bases at J, with 6 bases between the two ends. CDR3 residues: CASSLISGNTIYF. For the CDR3, the DNA is TGTGCCAGCTCCCTCATCTCTGGAAACACCATATATTTT.

This clonotype has more than one count but fewer than ten. The V gene is TRBV7-9, the J gene TRBJ2-5, with D perhaps matching TRBD1 or TRBD2 (5 bases each). The V gene lost 1 base and the J gene lost 0 bases, with 9 bases spanning the gap. Germline loops: CDR1 SEHNR, CDR2 FQNEAQ (reference sequence). The CDR3 loop spans 15 amino acids. CDR3 loop: CASSLVLGDQETQYF. The CDR3 bases are TGTGCCAGCAGCTTAGTCTTGGGGGACCAAGAGACCCAGTACTTC.

In its sample, this clonotype was seen once. The genes are TRBV7-7 and TRBJ2-5, with TRBD1 as a possible D gene (6 bases). The V end was cut by 2 bases, the J end by 2 bases, with 15 bases between. Germline values: CDR1 SSHAT, CDR2 FNYEAQ (reference sequence). The CDR3 runs to 16 residues. CDR3 DNA sequence: TGTGCCAGCAGCTTATGGCAACAGGGTTTTCAAGAGACCCAGTACTTC. Protein product: CASSLWQQGFQETQYF. The full variable domain, with the rest looked up from reference TRBV7-7 and TRBJ2-5, is GAGVSQSPRYKVTKRGQDVTLRCDPISSHATLYWYQQALGQGPEFLTYFNYEAQPDKSGLPSDRFSAERPEGSISTLTIQRTEQRDSAMYRCASSLWQQGFQETQYFGPGTRLLVL.

This clonotype was seen only once. The V and J genes are TRBV2 and TRBJ2-1, with TRBD2 matching 7 bases. The CDR3 runs 15 residues. The germline CDR1 and CDR2 sequences are SNHLY and FYNNEI. V dropped 8 bases and J dropped 0; count of bases not matched to a gene: 7. CDR3 in amino acids: CASGGERDSYNEQFF. As DNA, the CDR3 is TGTGCCAGCGGGGGGGAGCGGGACTCCTACAATGAGCAGTTCTTC.

The chain recombines TRBV27 with TRBJ2-7; either TRBD1 or TRBD2 may supply D (5 bases each). Germline CDR1 MNHEY, CDR2 SMNVEV (reference sequence). This CDR3 is 15 amino acids long. V was cut by 6 bases and J by 0 bases, with 15 bases left in between. The CDR3 sequence: CASRGVSLFSYEQYF. The CDR3 nucleotides read TGTGCCAGCAGGGGGGTGTCCCTCTTCTCCTACGAGCAGTACTTC.

This clonotype was seen a few times. The V and J genes are TRBV5-5 and TRBJ2-1; D is ambiguous. This CDR3 comprises 14 residues. V was clipped by 0 bases and J by 1 base, with 5 bases between them. The germline V gene has CDR1 SGHKS and CDR2 YYEKEE (reference sequence). The DNA of the CDR3 is TGTGCCAGCAGCTTGGGGAAGTCCTACAATGAGCAGTTCTTC. Protein: CASSLGKSYNEQFF.

The chain joins TRBV27 to TRBJ1-3; TRBD1 matches at 7 bases. Germline-derived CDR1 and CDR2 are MNHEY and SMNVEV (reference sequence). This CDR3 region has 16 residues. With V trimmed by 8 bases and J by 4 bases, 14 bases remained unmatched. CDR3 coding DNA: TGTGCCAGCCGTTCTTATCTCAGGGGGACGGGAAACACCATATATTTT. The encoded protein is CASRSYLRGTGNTIYF.

The chain carries TRBV4-1 and TRBJ2-3; the match to TRBD2 covers 8 bases. Per germline, CDR1 MGHRA and CDR2 YSYEKL. Trimming removed 3 bases from V and 2 bases from J; junction bases left unmatched: 7. The CDR3 is 16 amino acids. The CDR3 spells CASSQGTAGVTDTQYF. CDR3 sequence (DNA): TGCGCCAGCAGCCAGGGAACAGCGGGGGTCACAGATACGCAGTATTTT.

This clonotype appeared a single time. This chain uses TRBV12-3 or TRBV12-4 with TRBJ1-2; TRBD1 might be the D (6 bases). CDR3 length: 14 amino acids. V was clipped by 6 bases and J by 2 bases, with 13 bases between them. CDR3: CASSVNGGNYGYTF. CDR3 sequence (DNA): TGTGCCAGCAGCGTGAATGGGGGCAACTATGGCTACACCTTC.

This clonotype appeared a single time. The rearrangement uses TRBV15 and TRBJ1-4, with D perhaps matching TRBD1 (5 bases). Germline CDR1 reads LNHNV; CDR2 reads YYDKDF (reference sequence). The CDR3 spans 14 residues. The germline V and J ends were trimmed by 1 base and 8 bases, with 11 bases remaining between them. The CDR3 sequence: CATSRGEGEEKLFF. CDR3 in DNA: TGTGCCACCAGCAGAGGGGAAGGGGAAGAAAAACTGTTTTTT.